A selection of T cell receptor beta chains follows, all from one sample in a study of blood T cell repertoires in COVID-19. Only in-frame clones appear in the TCRdb table, and some are missing; sequencing was by immunoSEQ multiplex PCR. The data show fewer than 500,000 clones, around 86% seen once. The source material was peripheral blood. These receptors originate from a woman aged 25 to 39 with active or convalescent COVID-19. The CDR3 runs from the conserved cysteine through the conserved F or W. D genes are given only for firm matches. For some rows the clone size is stated as once, few or many, or as a class when expanded; others skip it.

CDR3 DNA	CDR3 protein	J gene	D gene	clone size	V gene
TGTGCCAGCAGCTTGGGAGAAGAGACCCAGTACTTC	CASSLGEETQYF	TRBJ2-5	NA	NA	TRBV5-6
TGTGCCAGCAGTTCGACGGGAAACACCGGGGAGCTGTTTTTT	CASSSTGNTGELFF	TRBJ2-2	NA	NA	TRBV6-5
TGTGCCAGCTCCTCAGGGGGACCCTACGAGCAGTACTTC	CASSSGGPYEQYF	TRBJ2-7	TRBD1	NA	TRBV3-1/TRBV3-2
TGCGCCAGCAGCGATCCCGGGGTCGGGAAGGCTTTCTTT	CASSDPGVGKAFF	TRBJ1-1	NA	NA	TRBV5-1
TGTGCCAGCAGCCCGACCTCGGGACTAGCTTACGAGCAGTACTTC	CASSPTSGLAYEQYF	TRBJ2-7	TRBD2	NA	TRBV7-9
TGTGCCAGCAGCCCGAGCTGGAGAGAGCCCCAGCATTTT	CASSPSWREPQHF	TRBJ1-5	NA	NA	TRBV5-5
TGTGCCAGCAGCTTAGCGCTGTACAGTTTGAACACTGAAGCTTTCTTT	CASSLALYSLNTEAFF	TRBJ1-1	NA	NA	TRBV7-2
TGTGCCAGCAGTCCCTCAGGGTACTATGGCTACACCTTC	CASSPSGYYGYTF	TRBJ1-2	NA	NA	TRBV6-5
TGTGCCGGGCACAAATTGGGCACTGAAGCTTTCTTT	CAGHKLGTEAFF	TRBJ1-1	NA	many	TRBV5-8
TGTGCCAGCAGCCGCAACGCGGGCAGGCCAACTAACTATGGCTACACCTTC	CASSRNAGRPTNYGYTF	TRBJ1-2	NA	NA	TRBV3-1/TRBV3-2
TGTGCCAGTAGTATAGGCCAGGGCAGTACAACTGAAGCTTTCTTT	CASSIGQGSTTEAFF	TRBJ1-1	NA	once	TRBV19
TGTGCCAGCAGCCACTCAGGGTCAGGGATTGAAAAACTGTTTTTT	CASSHSGSGIEKLFF	TRBJ1-4	NA	NA	TRBV4-2
TGCGCCAGCAGCAATACGAACACCGGGGAGCTGTTTTTT	CASSNTNTGELFF	TRBJ2-2	NA	NA	TRBV5-1
TGTGCCAGCAGTAAAAACGTGGGGGCAGGGGCCCTGAACACTGAAGCTTTCTTT	CASSKNVGAGALNTEAFF	TRBJ1-1	NA	NA	TRBV27
TGTGCCAGCAGTTCGACGACAGGAACCGAGTGGGGTGGCTACACCTTC	CASSSTTGTEWGGYTF	TRBJ1-2	NA	NA	TRBV27
TGTGCCAGCAGTGACACCGGGACTAGCTTCTCGGATGAGCAGTTCTTC	CASSDTGTSFSDEQFF	TRBJ2-1	TRBD2	few	TRBV6-4
TGTGCCAGTACGTCCGGGACAGCGATTACGTTCTATGGCTACACCTTC	CASTSGTAITFYGYTF	TRBJ1-2	TRBD1	NA	TRBV19
TGTGCCCAGTACACCCGACAGGGGGCGAGGTCACTAGCCAAAAACATTCAGTACTTC	CAQYTRQGARSLAKNIQYF	TRBJ2-4	TRBD1	NA	TRBV19
TGTGCCAGTAGTTTAGCGGGGGGTCCCAGAGAGATTCAGTACTTC	CASSLAGGPREIQYF	TRBJ2-4	TRBD2	NA	TRBV19
TGTGCCATCAGTGAGGACAGGGGAACAGATACGCAGTATTTT	CAISEDRGTDTQYF	TRBJ2-3	TRBD1	NA	TRBV10-3
TGCGCCAGCAGCTCCGGGACTGGGATTCAAGAGACCCAGTACTTC	CASSSGTGIQETQYF	TRBJ2-5	NA	NA	TRBV5-1
TGCAGCGTAGGGGGGGATGGGACTCATTACAATGAGCAGTTCTTC	CSVGGDGTHYNEQFF	TRBJ2-1	NA	NA	TRBV29-1
TGTGCTAGTGGTCCGACGCCGAAGGAAGCACAGGACAGCTCCTACAATGAGCAGTTCTTC	CASGPTPKEAQDSSYNEQFF	TRBJ2-1	NA	NA	TRBV12-5
TGTGCCAGCAGCTACGGAGAGACCCAGTACTTC	CASSYGETQYF	TRBJ2-5	NA	NA	TRBV11-2
TGTGCCAGCAGCTACACCCGGGACAGCGACTCTGGAAACACCATATATTTT	CASSYTRDSDSGNTIYF	TRBJ1-3	TRBD1	NA	TRBV5-6
TGTGCCAGCAGCCGAGGACAGGGGGGCTATGGCTACACCTTC	CASSRGQGGYGYTF	TRBJ1-2	TRBD1	NA	TRBV6-5
TGTGCCAGCATACGACTAGCGGGAGGACTCTACGAGCAGTACTTC	CASIRLAGGLYEQYF	TRBJ2-7	TRBD2	once	TRBV2
TGTGCCAGCAGCCAAGCAGGAACAGGGGGCGTTCAGCCCCAGCATTTT	CASSQAGTGGVQPQHF	TRBJ1-5	TRBD1	NA	TRBV3-1/TRBV3-2
TGTGCCAGCAGCTTCGGGACAGACCCCCTCCGGGGGGCCAACGTCCTGACTTTC	CASSFGTDPLRGANVLTF	TRBJ2-6	TRBD1	NA	TRBV13
TGTGCCAGTAGTATTGCTGGACTAGCCAAAAACATTCAGTACTTC	CASSIAGLAKNIQYF	TRBJ2-4	NA	NA	TRBV19
TGTGCCATCAGTGAGTCGACAGTTAGGGCAGAGGCTTTCTTT	CAISESTVRAEAFF	TRBJ1-1	NA	NA	TRBV10-3
TGTGCCTGGATGGGCAGGGGGCGCGGTGGCTACACCTTC	CAWMGRGRGGYTF	TRBJ1-2	TRBD1	NA	TRBV30